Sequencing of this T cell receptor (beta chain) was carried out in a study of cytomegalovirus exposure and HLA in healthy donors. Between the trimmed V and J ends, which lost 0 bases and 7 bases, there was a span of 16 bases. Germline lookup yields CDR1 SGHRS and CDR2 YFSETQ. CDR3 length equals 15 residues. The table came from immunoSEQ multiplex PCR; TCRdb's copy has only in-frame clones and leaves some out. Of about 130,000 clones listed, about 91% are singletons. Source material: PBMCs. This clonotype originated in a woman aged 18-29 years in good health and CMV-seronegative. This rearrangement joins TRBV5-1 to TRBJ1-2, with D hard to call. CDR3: CASSLDGQVSAGYTF. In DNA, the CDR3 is TGCGCCAGCAGCTTGGATGGGCAGGTCTCAGCTGGCTACACCTTC.